This T cell receptor beta chain was sequenced for a study of cytomegalovirus exposure and HLA in healthy donors. The PCR had 60 Vbeta and 13 Jbeta primers. Only in-frame clones appear in the TCRdb table, and some are missing; sequencing was by immunoSEQ multiplex PCR. The data show approximately 110,000 clones, with approximately 78% seen just once and around a fifth held by the top ten. V shed 2 bases, J shed 4 bases, and the junction held 7 bases outside the gene matches. CDR1 and CDR2 (germline): SGHVS, FQNEAQ. CDR3 size: 16 residues. Sequencing was done on a sample of PBMCs. The clonotype was recovered from a man aged 30 to 39 in good health and CMV-seropositive. This chain uses TRBV7-8 with TRBJ2-2, with 7 bases matching TRBD2. The CDR3 protein is CASSLSGRESTGELFF. The CDR3 coding sequence is TGTGCCAGCAGCTTATCGGGGCGGGAGAGCACCGGGGAGCTGTTTTTT. The full variable domain, in which reference TRBV7-8 and TRBJ2-2 provide the parts outside the CDR3, is GAGVSQSPRYKVAKRGQDVALRCDPISGHVSLFWYQQALGQGPEFLTYFQNEAQLDKSGLPSDRFFAERPEGSVSTLKIQRTQQEDSAVYLCASSLSGRESTGELFFGEGSRLTVL.